Below are 18 T cell receptor beta chains sequenced from a single sample in a study of cytomegalovirus exposure and HLA in healthy donors. A multiplex PCR was run with 60 Vbeta primers and 13 Jbeta primers. Assay used: immunoSEQ multiplex PCR; TCRdb lists only in-frame clones, some missing. The sample lists over 65,000 clones; around 79% were seen once. The source material was PBMCs. All receptors come from a human donor in good health.

This chain joins TRBV6-5 and TRBJ1-1; 9 nucleotides line up with TRBD1. Trimming removed 0 bases from V and 7 bases from J; junction bases left unmatched: 3. The germline gives CDR1 MNHEY, CDR2 SVGAGI. This CDR3 has 14 amino acids. The CDR3, as DNA: TGTGCCAGCAGTTACTCGGGGACAGGGATTGAAGCTTTCTTT. Protein sequence: CASSYSGTGIEAFF.

The chain carries TRBV2 and TRBJ2-7; 8 bases agree with TRBD1. The CDR3 is made up of 14 amino acids. V dropped 4 bases and J dropped 4; count of bases not matched to a gene: 6. The germline V gene encodes CDR1 SNHLY and CDR2 FYNNEI. CDR3: CASSGDRNRYEQYF. The CDR3, as DNA: TGTGCCAGCAGTGGGGACAGGAACAGATACGAGCAGTACTTC.

The chain links TRBV12-5 to TRBJ1-2, with 7 positions matching TRBD1. This CDR3 comprises 13 residues. V lost 6 bases to trimming and J lost 8 bases; unmatched junction nucleotides: 9. Per the germline V gene, CDR1 is LGHNT and CDR2 is FRNRAP. CDR3 sequence reads: CASGTGTASGYTF. CDR3 DNA: TGTGCTAGTGGAACCGGGACAGCCTCAGGCTACACCTTC. Using reference TRBV12-5 and TRBJ1-2 for the parts outside the CDR3, the full variable domain is DARVTQTPRHKVTEMGQEVTMRCQPILGHNTVFWYRQTMMQGLELLAYFRNRAPLDDSGMPKDRFSAEMPDATLATLKIQPSEPRDSAVYFCASGTGTASGYTFGSGTRLTVV.

The chain couples TRBV10-3 to TRBJ2-7; TRBD1 agrees at 9 bases. CDR1 and CDR2 (germline): ENHRY, SYGVKD. Germline trimming cut 4 bases from V and 4 bases from J; bases unmatched to any gene: 5. This CDR3 spans 14 amino acids. CDR3 DNA: TGTGCCATCAGTGCTACAGGGGGCATTTACGAGCAGTACTTC. It yields the protein CAISATGGIYEQYF.

The genes are TRBV11-2 and TRBJ1-1; D is ambiguous. The germline V and J ends were trimmed by 1 base and 6 bases, with 9 bases remaining between them. This CDR3 spans 13 amino acids. Germline V CDR1 and CDR2: SGHAT, FQNNGV. CDR3 residues: CASSLVLASEAFF. The CDR3 DNA is TGTGCCAGCAGCTTAGTTTTGGCTTCTGAAGCTTTCTTT. The full variable domain, completed using reference TRBV11-2 and TRBJ1-1, is EAGVAQSPRYKIIEKRQSVAFWCNPISGHATLYWYQQILGQGPKLLIQFQNNGVVDDSQLPKDRFSAERLKGVDSTLKIQPAKLEDSAVYLCASSLVLASEAFFGQGTRLTVV.

The rearrangement links TRBV6-1 to TRBJ1-2, with a possible D match to TRBD1 (5 bases). CDR1 and CDR2 (germline): MNHNS, SASEGT. V was cut by 7 bases and J by 2 bases, with 8 bases left in between. The CDR3 has 12 amino acids. DNA of the CDR3: TGTGCCAGCACGACAGACAACTATGGCTACACCTTC. This gives the protein CASTTDNYGYTF.

The chain links TRBV2 to TRBJ2-7; 7 bases align to TRBD1. Germline V gene data show CDR1 as SNHLY and CDR2 as FYNNEI. Trimming removed 3 bases from V and 2 bases from J; junction bases left unmatched: 4. The CDR3 has 14 residues. The CDR3 reads CASSDGTAPYEQYF. CDR3 sequence (DNA): TGTGCCAGCAGTGATGGGACAGCACCCTACGAGCAGTACTTC. Using reference TRBV2 and TRBJ2-7 for the parts outside the CDR3, the full variable domain is EPEVTQTPSHQVTQMGQEVILRCVPISNHLYFYWYRQILGQKVEFLVSFYNNEISEKSEIFDDQFSVERPDGSNFTLKIRSTKLEDSAMYFCASSDGTAPYEQYFGPGTRLTVT.

This clone has a handful of counts. The rearrangement links TRBV7-2 to TRBJ2-7; perhaps TRBD2 as D (7 bases). Per germline, CDR1 SGHTA and CDR2 FQGNSA. V lost 2 bases to trimming and J lost 0 bases, with 14 bases between them. This CDR3 spans 16 amino acids. For the CDR3, the DNA is TGTGCCAGCAGCTTATCTGGCGGGGGCAGCTCCTACGAGCAGTACTTC. This gives the protein CASSLSGGGSSYEQYF.

This clone appeared a single time. The V and J genes are TRBV30 and TRBJ1-5; 10 bases are a match to TRBD1. V shed 6 bases, J shed 2 bases, and the junction held 7 bases outside the gene matches. Looked up from germline, CDR1 is GTSNPN and CDR2 is SVGIG (reference sequence). The CDR3 totals 15 residues. Written as DNA, the CDR3 is TGTGCCTGTACCGCCGGGACAGGGGGCAATCAGCCCCAGCATTTT. Translated, it gives CACTAGTGGNQPQHF.

This chain connects TRBV15 to TRBJ2-7; 8 bases map to TRBD1. Looked up from germline, CDR1 is LNHNV and CDR2 is YYDKDF (reference sequence). The CDR3 sequence is 13 residues long. V shed 8 bases and J 5 bases; nucleotides not matched to a gene: 8. CDR3 sequence: CATAPDRANEQYF. The CDR3 DNA follows: TGTGCCACCGCGCCGGACAGGGCCAACGAGCAGTACTTC.

The chain recombines TRBV11-2 with TRBJ2-5, with 15 bases aligning to TRBD2. V gave up 4 bases and J gave up 4 bases; unmatched junction bases: 4. The germline V gene encodes CDR1 SGHAT and CDR2 FQNNGV. The CDR3 has 16 residues. The CDR3 DNA is TGTGCCAGCAGCTCCGGACTAGCGGGGGGGCGAGAGACCCAGTACTTC. The encoded protein is CASSSGLAGGRETQYF.

Points on this clone: One end of the junction is discordant with germline, which a read error may explain. V is TRBV6-5 and J is TRBJ1-2; D remains unclear. The CDR3 runs 13 residues. Germline assignment: CDR1 MNHEY and CDR2 SVGAGI. The CDR3 DNA sequence: TGTGCCAGCAGTCCGGGGATAGTCTATGGCTACCCCTTC. Translation: CASSPGIVYGYPF.

The chain employs TRBV6-6 and TRBJ1-1, with D perhaps matching TRBD1 (6 bases). The CDR3 sequence is 16 residues long. Germline V gives CDR1 MNHNY, CDR2 SVGAGI (reference sequence). V lost 6 bases and J 0 bases, leaving 17 bases between the germline ends. In nucleotides, the CDR3 is TGTGCCAGCAGCCCCGGACAGTACAGAATGAACACTGAAGCTTTCTTT. Residues: CASSPGQYRMNTEAFF.

The V and J genes are TRBV28 and TRBJ1-1; D is undetermined. The V gene's germline CDR1 is MDHEN and CDR2 SYDVKM. This CDR3 region has 14 residues. V lost 1 base and J 5 bases, leaving 11 bases between the germline ends. In nucleotides, the CDR3 is TGTGCCAGCAGTTTATTGGAGGGTATGACTGAAGCTTTCTTT. This codes for CASSLLEGMTEAFF.

This clone was observed once. This chain joins TRBV6-1 and TRBJ1-2; tentatively, D is TRBD1 (6 bases). From germline, CDR1 is MNHNS and CDR2 SASEGT. The CDR3 is 15 residues long. Trimming took off 5 bases at V and 4 bases at J, with 17 bases between the two ends. The chain's CDR3 is CASSWSVQGGYGYTF. The CDR3 DNA is TGTGCCAGCAGTTGGTCAGTCCAAGGGGGCTATGGCTACACCTTC.

With regard to this clone: At one end, the junction sequence differs from germline, possibly due to a read error. As DNA, the CDR3 is TGCACCAGCAGTGATTTCGGTGCGCAGTACTTC. Amino acids: CTSSDFGAQYF. This chain links TRBV10-1 with TRBJ2-7; D is unclear. This CDR3 spans 11 amino acids. Germline assignment: CDR1 WNHNN and CDR2 SYGVQD (reference sequence).

The chain couples TRBV10-1 to TRBJ2-1; 7 nucleotides line up with TRBD1. Germline V gives CDR1 WNHNN, CDR2 SYGVQD (reference sequence). The CDR3 is made up of 14 amino acids. J gave up 1 base and V 6 bases, and 3 bases lay outside the gene matches. The CDR3 sequence: CASSRGFSYNEQFF. CDR3 DNA sequence: TGCGCCAGCAGCAGGGGGTTTTCCTACAATGAGCAGTTCTTC.

The V gene is TRBV11-2, the J gene TRBJ1-2; TRBD1 matches at 8 bases. Looked up from germline, CDR1 is SGHAT and CDR2 is FQNNGV. V shed 4 bases and J 7 bases; nucleotides not matched to a gene: 14. CDR3 length: 16 residues. The DNA for the CDR3 is TGTGCCAGCAGCTCCTTAATGAGGACAGGGTTGGGTGGCTACACCTTC. It encodes CASSSLMRTGLGGYTF.